These T cell receptor beta chains were read from a single sample in a study of response to subunit inactivated influenza vaccine. In TCRdb, the RT-PCR reads were re-called with MiXCR into one record per CDR3 protein. Of a few hundred thousand distinct CDR3 sequences detected, just over 20% appear once; the ten largest clones hold roughly 10%. This specimen consisted of PBMCs from blood, obtained about 20 months after vaccination. The receptors here all came from a man aged 50-75 years who received an inactivated influenza vaccine. Both conserved end residues are part of each CDR3. Each record gives: J gene, D gene, V gene, clone size, CDR3 length, CDR3 protein, CDR3 DNA. The D gene is left open where the match is weak. A row's size may be missing; if present it is once, few, many or a size class.

j_gene: TRBJ2-3; d_gene: NA; v_gene: TRBV4-3; abundance: NA; len: 13; CDR3aa: CASSQDLVDTQYF; CDR3nt: TGCGCCAGCAGCCAAGATTTAGTTGATACGCAGTATTTT
j_gene: TRBJ1-5; d_gene: NA; v_gene: TRBV11-3; abundance: many; len: 13; CDR3aa: CASSRYSNQPQHF; CDR3nt: TGTGCCAGCAGTCGCTATAGCAATCAGCCCCAGCATTTT
j_gene: TRBJ1-1; d_gene: TRBD1; v_gene: TRBV25-1; abundance: few; len: 14; CDR3aa: CASSESGRGRKAFF; CDR3nt: TGTGCCAGCAGTGAATCTGGCAGGGGGCGGAAAGCTTTCTTT
j_gene: TRBJ2-7; d_gene: TRBD2; v_gene: TRBV20-1; abundance: NA; len: 14; CDR3aa: CSATTSGRSYEQYF; CDR3nt: TGCAGTGCCACGACTAGCGGGAGGTCCTACGAGCAGTACTTC
j_gene: TRBJ2-7; d_gene: NA; v_gene: TRBV7-2; abundance: few; len: 15; CDR3aa: CASSAGVAPYDEQYF; CDR3nt: TGTGCCAGCAGCGCCGGAGTAGCTCCCTACGACGAGCAGTACTTC
j_gene: TRBJ1-2; d_gene: NA; v_gene: TRBV2; abundance: few; len: 15; CDR3aa: CASWGAQGRGDGYTF; CDR3nt: TGTGCCAGTTGGGGAGCGCAGGGAAGGGGAGATGGCTACACCTTC
j_gene: TRBJ2-2; d_gene: TRBD2; v_gene: TRBV6-5; abundance: NA; len: 16; CDR3aa: CASSYGLAANTGELFF; CDR3nt: TGTGCCAGCAGTTACGGACTAGCGGCGAACACCGGGGAGCTGTTTTTT
j_gene: TRBJ1-5; d_gene: NA; v_gene: TRBV7-9; abundance: few; len: 16; CDR3aa: CASSQGDRSLNQPQHF; CDR3nt: TGTGCCAGCAGTCAAGGAGACAGGTCCCTCAATCAGCCCCAGCATTTT
j_gene: TRBJ1-5; d_gene: NA; v_gene: TRBV6-4; abundance: NA; len: 18; CDR3aa: CASSDSAGRGEGNQPQHF; CDR3nt: TGTGCCAGCAGTGACTCGGCAGGGAGGGGTGAGGGCAATCAGCCCCAGCATTTT
j_gene: TRBJ1-6; d_gene: NA; v_gene: TRBV6-1; abundance: few; len: 16; CDR3aa: CASSPRDGGRTSPLHF; CDR3nt: TGTGCCAGCAGTCCCCGGGACGGAGGAAGGACCTCACCCCTCCACTTT
j_gene: TRBJ1-1; d_gene: TRBD1; v_gene: TRBV2; abundance: many; len: 15; CDR3aa: CASRPGQGGHTEAFF; CDR3nt: TGTGCCAGCAGGCCGGGACAGGGAGGCCACACTGAAGCTTTCTTT
j_gene: TRBJ1-4; d_gene: NA; v_gene: TRBV12-3/TRBV12-4; abundance: many; len: 14; CDR3aa: CASSFGLQGEKLFF; CDR3nt: TGTGCCAGCAGTTTCGGACTTCAGGGGGAAAAACTGTTTTTT
j_gene: TRBJ1-5; d_gene: NA; v_gene: TRBV6-5; abundance: NA; len: 15; CDR3aa: CASSYSRSPGQPQHF; CDR3nt: TGTGCCAGCAGTTACTCGAGGTCCCCGGGACAGCCCCAGCATTTT
j_gene: TRBJ1-1; d_gene: NA; v_gene: TRBV20-1; abundance: few; len: 13; CDR3aa: CSAKGTTAIRAFF; CDR3nt: TGCAGTGCTAAAGGGACAACTGCGATACGGGCTTTCTTT